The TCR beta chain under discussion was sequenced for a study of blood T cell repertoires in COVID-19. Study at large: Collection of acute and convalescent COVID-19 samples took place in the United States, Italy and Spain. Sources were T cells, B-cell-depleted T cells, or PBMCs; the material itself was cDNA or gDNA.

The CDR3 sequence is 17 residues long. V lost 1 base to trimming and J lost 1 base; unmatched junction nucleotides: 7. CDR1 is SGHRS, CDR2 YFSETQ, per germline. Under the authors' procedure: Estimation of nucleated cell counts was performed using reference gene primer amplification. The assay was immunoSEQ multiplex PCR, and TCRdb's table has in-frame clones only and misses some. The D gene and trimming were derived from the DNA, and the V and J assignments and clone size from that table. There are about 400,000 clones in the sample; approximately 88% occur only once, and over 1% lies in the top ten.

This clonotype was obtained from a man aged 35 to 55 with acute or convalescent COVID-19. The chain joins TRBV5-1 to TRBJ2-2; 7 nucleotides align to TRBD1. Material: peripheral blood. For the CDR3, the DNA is TGCGCCAGCAGCTTGTCAAGCCGACAGGGGAACACCGGGGAGCTGTTTTTT. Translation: CASSLSSRQGNTGELFF.